A selection of T cell receptor beta chains follows, all from one sample in a study of shared clonotypes between healthy human individuals. Generated by immunoSEQ multiplex PCR, the TCRdb table keeps only in-frame clones and is missing some. The table lists 2 million to 2.5 million clones, 90% to 95% of them singletons. The sequenced sample was naive CD4+ T cells sorted from blood. These receptors came from a man aged 18 to 29 in good health. Both conserved end residues are part of each CDR3. The D gene is left open where the match is weak. Size tells how often a clone was seen (once, few, many) or the class of an expanded clone, and some rows leave it out.

DNA: TGTGCCAGCAGCCTACAGGGGTCTGGGGCCAACGTCCTGACTTTC
CDR3: CASSLQGSGANVLTF
J: TRBJ2-6
D: TRBD1
V: TRBV2
size: NA

DNA: TGTGCCAGGAGGGAGAGGGTGGGGTTGGGCTATGGCTACACCTTC
CDR3: CARRERVGLGYGYTF
J: TRBJ1-2
D: NA
V: TRBV7-9
size: NA

DNA: TGTGCCAGCAGCCCTGAGGGGACTGAGAACACCGGGGAGCTGTTTTTT
CDR3: CASSPEGTENTGELFF
J: TRBJ2-2
D: NA
V: TRBV21-1
size: NA

DNA: TGCGCCAGCAGCTTGGCTGGACTGCCTTACAATGAGCAGTTCTTC
CDR3: CASSLAGLPYNEQFF
J: TRBJ2-1
D: NA
V: TRBV5-1
size: NA

DNA: TGTGCCAGCAGCTTGCTTCGCCAGACGGATTATGAAGCTTTCTTT
CDR3: CASSLLRQTDYEAFF
J: TRBJ1-1
D: NA
V: TRBV5-5
size: NA

DNA: TGTGCCAGCAGTGAATATGCAGGGCCAGGTTATGGCTACACCTTC
CDR3: CASSEYAGPGYGYTF
J: TRBJ1-2
D: NA
V: TRBV25-1
size: once

DNA: TGTGCCAGCTCACCGAGGGGCGCAACTAATGAAAAACTGTTTTTT
CDR3: CASSPRGATNEKLFF
J: TRBJ1-4
D: NA
V: TRBV2
size: NA

DNA: TGTGCCAGCAGTGGGACGGTTAACTATGGCTACACCTTC
CDR3: CASSGTVNYGYTF
J: TRBJ1-2
D: NA
V: TRBV6-5
size: NA

DNA: TGTGCCACCCGGCCGGGACAGGGGGATTCACCCCTCCACTTT
CDR3: CATRPGQGDSPLHF
J: TRBJ1-6
D: TRBD1
V: TRBV10-3
size: NA

DNA: TGTGCCAGCAGCTTCGGGGGGAACTCCTATAATTCACCCCTCCACTTT
CDR3: CASSFGGNSYNSPLHF
J: TRBJ1-6
D: NA
V: TRBV7-6
size: NA

DNA: TGTGCCAGCTCACCGACAGTTTTACTAGCCAAAAACATTCAGTACTTC
CDR3: CASSPTVLLAKNIQYF
J: TRBJ2-4
D: NA
V: TRBV18
size: once

DNA: TGTGCCAGCAGCTTAGGGACAGTCCAGGGGGAGACCCAGTACTTC
CDR3: CASSLGTVQGETQYF
J: TRBJ2-5
D: TRBD1
V: TRBV5-4
size: NA

DNA: TGCAGCGTGGCGGGGGTTACAGATACGCAGTATTTT
CDR3: CSVAGVTDTQYF
J: TRBJ2-3
D: TRBD2
V: TRBV29-1
size: NA

DNA: TGTGCCAGCTCACCATTGGCTAGCGGGGGGTACGAGCAGTACTTC
CDR3: CASSPLASGGYEQYF
J: TRBJ2-7
D: TRBD2
V: TRBV18
size: NA